The rows below give T cell receptor beta chains drawn from one sample of a study of vaccination and CD4 T cells after COVID-19. TCRdb used MiXCR to reprocess the PCR reads, holding one entry per CDR3 protein. The table lists 18,000 or so distinct CDR3 sequences, more than 40% of them singletons. Their antigen targets remain unknown. The sample was CD4+ T cells from blood, cultured in vitro, taken before SARS-CoV-2 vaccination. These receptors were obtained from a human donor who had recovered from COVID-19. Each CDR3 is given without its conserved first and last residue. Fields, in order: V gene, J gene, CDR3 length, CDR3 protein.

v_gene: TRBV6-1; j_gene: TRBJ1-1; len: 12; CDR3aa: ASSIQGRDTEAF
v_gene: TRBV12-3/TRBV12-4; j_gene: TRBJ2-5; len: 9; CDR3aa: ASCTRETQY
v_gene: TRBV10-3; j_gene: TRBJ1-6; len: 10; CDR3aa: AISRGESPLH
v_gene: TRBV7-9; j_gene: TRBJ2-7; len: 14; CDR3aa: ASTTNRGHSSYEQY
v_gene: TRBV18; j_gene: TRBJ2-7; len: 13; CDR3aa: ASSLDGQAENEQY
v_gene: TRBV4-2; j_gene: TRBJ1-1; len: 14; CDR3aa: ASSQGPGQGNTEAF
v_gene: TRBV6-1; j_gene: TRBJ1-3; len: 11; CDR3aa: ASDDNSGNTIY
v_gene: TRBV27; j_gene: TRBJ1-1; len: 13; CDR3aa: ASKIIQGVSAEAF
v_gene: TRBV6-1; j_gene: TRBJ2-2; len: 11; CDR3aa: ASTPGRTGELF
v_gene: TRBV27; j_gene: TRBJ2-3; len: 14; CDR3aa: ASSLGLADRTDTQY
v_gene: TRBV7-2; j_gene: TRBJ2-3; len: 12; CDR3aa: ASSRLAGSDTQY
v_gene: TRBV20-1; j_gene: TRBJ1-2; len: 11; CDR3aa: SAGRESNYGYT
v_gene: TRBV10-3; j_gene: TRBJ1-6; len: 14; CDR3aa: ASSSNLGTGASPLH
v_gene: TRBV20-1; j_gene: TRBJ1-2; len: 13; CDR3aa: SARVPGGVNYGYT
v_gene: TRBV6-2/TRBV6-3; j_gene: TRBJ2-3; len: 10; CDR3aa: ASSLAGNTQY
v_gene: TRBV15; j_gene: TRBJ1-2; len: 15; CDR3aa: ATSRAGAGVPNYGYT
v_gene: TRBV6-5; j_gene: TRBJ2-2; len: 10; CDR3aa: ASSYGTGELF
v_gene: TRBV30; j_gene: TRBJ1-2; len: 11; CDR3aa: AWSVRGNYGYT
v_gene: TRBV7-9; j_gene: TRBJ2-7; len: 13; CDR3aa: ASSSGTGLVHEQY
v_gene: TRBV20-1; j_gene: TRBJ2-4; len: 10; CDR3aa: SAIGQGNIQY
v_gene: TRBV7-6; j_gene: TRBJ1-1; len: 12; CDR3aa: ASSPGQVNTEAF
v_gene: TRBV11-2; j_gene: TRBJ2-5; len: 15; CDR3aa: ASSLDWGTGGGETQY
v_gene: TRBV7-8; j_gene: TRBJ1-1; len: 13; CDR3aa: ASSLGRQPNTEAF
v_gene: TRBV5-1; j_gene: TRBJ1-1; len: 11; CDR3aa: ASSTDRGAEAF
v_gene: TRBV5-1; j_gene: TRBJ1-6; len: 13; CDR3aa: ASSLEPHGGSPLH
v_gene: TRBV7-8; j_gene: TRBJ2-3; len: 14; CDR3aa: ASSLAQQVFTDTQY
v_gene: TRBV7-9; j_gene: TRBJ1-1; len: 16; CDR3aa: ASSLATGGLFMNTEAF
v_gene: TRBV12-3/TRBV12-4; j_gene: TRBJ1-1; len: 12; CDR3aa: ASSHPDRNTEAF
v_gene: TRBV5-1; j_gene: TRBJ2-1; len: 15; CDR3aa: ASSSRTSGGSYNEQF
v_gene: TRBV20-1; j_gene: TRBJ2-1; len: 14; CDR3aa: SAMGTSGGVVDEQF
v_gene: TRBV4-3; j_gene: TRBJ2-2; len: 13; CDR3aa: ASSLKRGGPGELF